The 17 T cell receptor beta chains below all came from one sample that was sequenced in a study of cytomegalovirus exposure and HLA in healthy donors. 60 Vbeta and 13 Jbeta primers were used in PCR. TCRdb's table, derived via immunoSEQ multiplex PCR, lists solely in-frame clones and lacks some. The sample includes 140,000 to 150,000 clones, roughly 80% of them seen just once. The sequencing input was PBMCs. The receptors derive from a woman in her 40s in good health and CMV-seropositive.

The genes are TRBV4-3 and TRBJ2-1; tentative D call: TRBD1 (6 bases). CDR1 is LGHNA and CDR2 is YSLEER in the germline V gene. The length of the CDR3 is 18 residues. V was trimmed by 3 bases and J by 6 bases, leaving 24 bases between them. The CDR3 sequence is CASSQHPGAQGGSNEQFF. The CDR3 DNA reads as TGCGCCAGCAGCCAGCACCCAGGGGCGCAGGGTGGAAGCAATGAGCAGTTCTTC.

This clone occurred many times. V gene TRBV28 combines with J gene TRBJ1-1; 10 nucleotides align to TRBD1. CDR3 length equals 17 residues. V shed 5 bases and J 0 bases; nucleotides not matched to a gene: 9. Per the germline V gene, CDR1 is MDHEN and CDR2 is SYDVKM. The CDR3 DNA reads as TGTGCCAGCAGTCTTTGGGACAGGGGTCTAATGAACACTGAAGCTTTCTTT. The encoded protein is CASSLWDRGLMNTEAFF.

The chain recombines TRBV27 with TRBJ1-6, with 9 bases lining up with TRBD1. From germline, CDR1 is MNHEY and CDR2 SMNVEV (reference sequence). The CDR3 loop spans 16 amino acids. Germline trimming cut 4 bases from V and 9 bases from J; bases unmatched to any gene: 10. The CDR3 coding sequence is TGTGCCAGCAGTTCGCACGGGACAGGGAGCACTTCACCCCTCCACTTT. This sequence encodes CASSSHGTGSTSPLHF.

The V and J genes are TRBV28 and TRBJ1-2, with D possibly being TRBD1 (6 bases). The V end lost 6 bases, the J end lost 2 bases, and 13 bases lay between the germline ends. The length of the CDR3 is 14 residues. Germline lookup yields CDR1 MDHEN and CDR2 SYDVKM. CDR3 residues: CASSPFDRNYGYTF. As DNA, the CDR3 is TGTGCCAGCAGCCCCTTCGACAGGAACTATGGCTACACCTTC.

A remark on this clone: The same CDR3 also results from other DNA sequences found in this sample. The J gene is TRBJ2-7, the V gene TRBV28; 8 nucleotides align to TRBD1. The CDR3 runs to 13 residues. Germline CDR1 reads MDHEN; CDR2 reads SYDVKM. The V gene end was trimmed by 3 bases and the J gene end by 7 bases; junction bases not matched to a gene: 5. The CDR3 reads CASSFRGLGEQYF. The CDR3 DNA reads as TGTGCCAGCAGTTTCAGGGGGCTGGGTGAGCAGTACTTC.

The chain employs TRBV19 and TRBJ1-5; a weak D match, TRBD1 (6 bases). The V end lost 10 bases, the J end lost 4 bases, and 23 bases lay between the germline ends. The CDR3 is 16 amino acids. Germline loops: CDR1 LNHDA, CDR2 SQIVND (reference sequence). The CDR3 coding sequence is TGTGCCAACATCCGGGGGGCAGGGGAACAGAATCAGCCCCAGCATTTT. It codes for CANIRGAGEQNQPQHF. Full variable domain (outside the CDR3, taken from reference TRBV19 and TRBJ1-5): DGGITQSPKYLFRKEGQNVTLSCEQNLNHDAMYWYRQDPGQGLRLIYYSQIVNDFQKGDIAEGYSVSREKKESFPLTVTSAQKNPTAFYLCANIRGAGEQNQPQHFGDGTRLSIL.

The chain couples TRBV7-9 to TRBJ2-7, with 7 bases aligning to TRBD1. The CDR3 loop spans 16 amino acids. Germline assignment: CDR1 SEHNR and CDR2 FQNEAQ (reference sequence). V lost 4 bases, J lost 5 bases, and 14 bases stayed unmatched. The chain's CDR3 is CASSSTETGPFDEQYF. CDR3 coding DNA: TGTGCCAGCAGCTCCACCGAGACAGGGCCTTTTGACGAGCAGTACTTC. The full variable domain, rest sourced from reference TRBV7-9 and TRBJ2-7, is DTGVSQNPRHKITKRGQNVTFRCDPISEHNRLYWYRQTLGQGPEFLTYFQNEAQLEKSRLLSDRFSAERPKGSFSTLEIQRTEQGDSAMYLCASSSTETGPFDEQYFGPGTRLTVT.

J is TRBJ1-5 and V is TRBV9; D remains ambiguous. CDR1 and CDR2 (germline): SGDLS, YYNGEE. The CDR3 runs to 12 residues. Between the trimmed V and J ends, which lost 3 bases and 3 bases, there was a span of 4 bases. The CDR3 nucleotides are TGTGCCAGCAGCGCCCTCAATCAGCCCCAGCATTTT. Its translation: CASSALNQPQHF.

The chain combines TRBV11-2 with TRBJ2-5; D might be TRBD1 (6 bases). Trimming removed 5 bases at V and 4 bases at J, with 14 bases between. This CDR3 contains 14 residues. In germline, CDR1 is SGHAT, CDR2 FQNNGV. The chain's CDR3 is CASSEQGNGETQYF. The CDR3 DNA reads as TGTGCCAGCAGCGAGCAGGGGAATGGAGAGACCCAGTACTTC.

The rearrangement joins TRBV7-9 to TRBJ2-5; possibly TRBD1 for D (6 bases). The DNA end favors TRBJ2-7, so the J call may be wrong. Germline V gives CDR1 SEHNR, CDR2 FQNEAQ (reference sequence). The CDR3 has 12 amino acids. CDR3 sequence reads: CASSSQGSEQYF. The CDR3, as DNA: TGTGCCAGCAGCTCCCAGGGGTCCGAGCAGTACTTC.

CDR3 nucleotides: TGTGCCAGCACCCTGAGCCGGGGGACCGAAGAGACCCAGTACTTC. Translated: CASTLSRGTEETQYF. The chain employs TRBV6-1 and TRBJ2-5; the D gene is possibly TRBD2 (6 bases). Germline lookup yields CDR1 MNHNS and CDR2 SASEGT. Trimming took off 7 bases at V and 3 bases at J, with 18 bases between the two ends. The CDR3 loop spans 15 amino acids.

This clone was found once. The J gene is TRBJ2-7, the V gene TRBV6-6; D is unclear. There are 13 residues in the CDR3. Germline V lookup: CDR1 MNHNY, CDR2 SVGAGI (reference sequence). V lost 5 bases to trimming and J lost 2 bases, with 10 bases between them. Here the CDR3 DNA reads TGTGCCAGCAGTGGCGGCCTCCCCTACGAGCAGTACTTC. Protein product: CASSGGLPYEQYF.

V usage is TRBV27 and J usage is TRBJ2-5, with 12 bases aligning to TRBD2. The CDR3 extends over 14 amino acids. Germline-derived CDR1 and CDR2 are MNHEY and SMNVEV (reference sequence). V dropped 6 bases and J dropped 6; count of bases not matched to a gene: 5. The CDR3 DNA reads as TGTGCCAGCAGGCGACTAGCGGGGGACCAGACCCAGTACTTC. It encodes CASRRLAGDQTQYF.

The V gene is TRBV5-1, the J gene TRBJ1-6; 7 bases match TRBD1. The CDR3 sequence is 14 residues long. Germline V lookup: CDR1 SGHRS, CDR2 YFSETQ. J was trimmed by 7 bases and V by 5 bases; bases with no gene match: 6. This CDR3 is CASSTGENNSPLHF. In nucleotides, the CDR3 is TGCGCCAGCAGTACAGGGGAAAACAATTCACCCCTCCACTTT.

The genes are TRBV28 and TRBJ1-2, with TRBD1 matching over 8 bases. V shed 11 bases and J 7 bases; nucleotides not matched to a gene: 3. Germline V lookup: CDR1 MDHEN, CDR2 SYDVKM. The CDR3 sequence is 10 residues long. The CDR3 reads CASQGAGYTF. In DNA form, the CDR3 reads TGTGCCTCCCAGGGGGCTGGCTACACCTTC.

The chain couples TRBV4-3 to TRBJ2-5; D is unresolved. The J call is in doubt because the DNA end fits TRBJ2-7 better. Germline CDR1 reads LGHNA; CDR2 reads YSLEER. CDR3 length: 15 amino acids. The CDR3 coding sequence is TGCGCCAGCAGCCAAGGAGCTCCTAGCTCCTACGAGCAGTACTTC. It translates to CASSQGAPSSYEQYF.

The CDR3 here is CASSIVTVADEQFF. CDR3 in DNA: TGTGCCAGTAGTATAGTTACGGTAGCCGATGAGCAGTTCTTC. The chain combines TRBV19 with TRBJ2-1; D gene unclear. V lost 1 base, J lost 8 bases, and 12 bases lay in between. CDR3 length: 14 amino acids. Per the germline V gene, CDR1 is LNHDA and CDR2 is SQIVND (reference sequence).